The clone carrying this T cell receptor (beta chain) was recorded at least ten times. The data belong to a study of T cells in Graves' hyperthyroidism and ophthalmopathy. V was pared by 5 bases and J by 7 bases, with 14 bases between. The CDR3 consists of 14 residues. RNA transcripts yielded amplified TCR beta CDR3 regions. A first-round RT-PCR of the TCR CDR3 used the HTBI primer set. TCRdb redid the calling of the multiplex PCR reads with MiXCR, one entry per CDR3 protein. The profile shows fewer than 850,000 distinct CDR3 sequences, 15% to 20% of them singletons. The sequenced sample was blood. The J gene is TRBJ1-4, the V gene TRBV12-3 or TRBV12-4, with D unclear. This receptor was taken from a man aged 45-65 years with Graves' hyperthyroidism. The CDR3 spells CASSIWRPGEKLFF. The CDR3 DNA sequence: TGTGCCAGCAGTATTTGGCGTCCTGGTGAAAAACTGTTTTTT.